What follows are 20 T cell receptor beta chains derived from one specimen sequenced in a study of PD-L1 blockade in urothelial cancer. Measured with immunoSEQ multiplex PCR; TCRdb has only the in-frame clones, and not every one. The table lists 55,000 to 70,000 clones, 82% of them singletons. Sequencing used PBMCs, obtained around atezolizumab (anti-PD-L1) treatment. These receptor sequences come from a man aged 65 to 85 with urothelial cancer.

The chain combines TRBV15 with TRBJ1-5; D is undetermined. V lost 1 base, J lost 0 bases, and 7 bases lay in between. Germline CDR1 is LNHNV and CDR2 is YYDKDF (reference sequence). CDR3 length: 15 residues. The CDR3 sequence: CATSRVEGSNQPQHF. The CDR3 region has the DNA TGTGCCACCAGCAGAGTTGAGGGTAGCAATCAGCCCCAGCATTTT.

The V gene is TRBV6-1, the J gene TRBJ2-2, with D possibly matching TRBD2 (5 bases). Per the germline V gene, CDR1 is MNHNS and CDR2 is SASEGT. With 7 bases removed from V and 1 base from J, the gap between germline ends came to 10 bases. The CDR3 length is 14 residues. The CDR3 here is CASTRTLNTGELFF. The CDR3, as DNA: TGTGCCAGCACTAGGACTCTGAACACCGGGGAGCTGTTTTTT.

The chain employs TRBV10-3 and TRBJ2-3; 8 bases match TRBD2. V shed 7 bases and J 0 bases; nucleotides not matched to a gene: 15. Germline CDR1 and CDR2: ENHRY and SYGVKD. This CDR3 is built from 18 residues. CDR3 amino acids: CAIIPAGGYTTSTDTQYF. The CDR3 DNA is TGTGCCATCATCCCCGCGGGGGGATATACGACTAGCACAGATACGCAGTATTTT.

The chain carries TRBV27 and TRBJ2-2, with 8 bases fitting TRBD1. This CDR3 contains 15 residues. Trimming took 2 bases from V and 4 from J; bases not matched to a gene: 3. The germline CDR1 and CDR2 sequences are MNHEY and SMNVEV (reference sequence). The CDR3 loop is CASSLQGAGTGELFF. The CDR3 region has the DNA TGTGCCAGCAGTTTACAGGGGGCAGGCACCGGGGAGCTGTTTTTT.

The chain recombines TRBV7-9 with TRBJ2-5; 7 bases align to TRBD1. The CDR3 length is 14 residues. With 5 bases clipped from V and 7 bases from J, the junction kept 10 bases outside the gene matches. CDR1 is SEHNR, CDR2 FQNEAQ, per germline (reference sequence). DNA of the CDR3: TGTGCCAGCAGCCGGACAGGCACGGGGTCGACCCAGTACTTC. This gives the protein CASSRTGTGSTQYF.

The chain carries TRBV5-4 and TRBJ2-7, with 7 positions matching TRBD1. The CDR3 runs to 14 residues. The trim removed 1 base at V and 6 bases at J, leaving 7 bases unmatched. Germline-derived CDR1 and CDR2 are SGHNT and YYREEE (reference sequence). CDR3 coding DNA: TGTGCCAGCAGCTTGAGGACAGGAAGTAGCGAGCAGTACTTC. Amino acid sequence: CASSLRTGSSEQYF.

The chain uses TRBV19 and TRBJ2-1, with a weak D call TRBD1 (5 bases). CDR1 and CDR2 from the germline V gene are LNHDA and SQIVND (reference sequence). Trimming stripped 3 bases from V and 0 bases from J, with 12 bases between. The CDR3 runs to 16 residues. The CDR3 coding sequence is TGTGCCAGTAGTATTCGGCAGGGTAGCTCCTACAATGAGCAGTTCTTC. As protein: CASSIRQGSSYNEQFF.

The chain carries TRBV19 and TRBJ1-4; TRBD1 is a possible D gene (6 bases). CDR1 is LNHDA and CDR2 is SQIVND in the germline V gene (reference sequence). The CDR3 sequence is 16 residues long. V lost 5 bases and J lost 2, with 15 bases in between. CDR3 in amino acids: CASSARRQVTNEKLFF. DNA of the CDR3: TGTGCCAGTAGTGCCCGTCGACAGGTGACTAATGAAAAACTGTTTTTT.

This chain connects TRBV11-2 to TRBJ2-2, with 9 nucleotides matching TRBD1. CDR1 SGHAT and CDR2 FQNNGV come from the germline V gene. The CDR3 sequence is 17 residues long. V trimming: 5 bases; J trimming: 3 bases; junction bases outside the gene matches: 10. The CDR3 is CASSPNRGQLDTGELFF. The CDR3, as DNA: TGTGCCAGCAGCCCGAACAGGGGGCAGTTGGACACCGGGGAGCTGTTTTTT. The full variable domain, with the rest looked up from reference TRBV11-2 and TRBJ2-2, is EAGVAQSPRYKIIEKRQSVAFWCNPISGHATLYWYQQILGQGPKLLIQFQNNGVVDDSQLPKDRFSAERLKGVDSTLKIQPAKLEDSAVYLCASSPNRGQLDTGELFFGEGSRLTVL.

CDR3 bases: TGTGCCAGCAGTGAAACGACAGGATTGAATGAGCAGTTCTTC. Its translation: CASSETTGLNEQFF. The chain uses TRBV25-1 and TRBJ2-1; TRBD1 might be the D (6 bases). Germline-derived CDR1 and CDR2 are MGHDK and SYGVNS. V lost 2 bases and J 7 bases, leaving 12 bases between the germline ends. This CDR3 comprises 14 residues.

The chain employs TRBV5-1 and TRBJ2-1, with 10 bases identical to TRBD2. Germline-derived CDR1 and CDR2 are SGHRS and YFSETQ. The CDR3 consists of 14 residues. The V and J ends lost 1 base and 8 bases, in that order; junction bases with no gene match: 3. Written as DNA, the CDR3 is TGCGCCAGCAGCTTGCTAGCGGGAGAGGATGAGCAGTTCTTC. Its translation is CASSLLAGEDEQFF.

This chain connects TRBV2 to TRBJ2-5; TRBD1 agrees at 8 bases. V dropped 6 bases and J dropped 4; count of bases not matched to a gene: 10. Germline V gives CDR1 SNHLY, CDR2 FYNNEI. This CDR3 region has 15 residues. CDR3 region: CASRVVQGGSETQYF. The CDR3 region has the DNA TGTGCCAGCAGGGTTGTACAGGGGGGCTCAGAGACCCAGTACTTC.

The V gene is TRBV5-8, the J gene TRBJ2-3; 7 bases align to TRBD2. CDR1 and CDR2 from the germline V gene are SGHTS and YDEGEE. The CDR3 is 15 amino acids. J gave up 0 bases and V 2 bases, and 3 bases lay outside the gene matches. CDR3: CASSLSGASTDTQYF. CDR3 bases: TGTGCCAGCAGCTTAAGCGGGGCTAGCACAGATACGCAGTATTTT.

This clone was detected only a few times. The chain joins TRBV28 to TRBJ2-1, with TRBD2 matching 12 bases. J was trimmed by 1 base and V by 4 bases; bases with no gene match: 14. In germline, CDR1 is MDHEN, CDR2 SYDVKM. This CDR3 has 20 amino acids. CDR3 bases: TGTGCCAGCAGTTCCCCGAGCCGGACTAGCGGGAAGGGGTCCTACAATGAGCAGTTCTTC. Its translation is CASSSPSRTSGKGSYNEQFF.

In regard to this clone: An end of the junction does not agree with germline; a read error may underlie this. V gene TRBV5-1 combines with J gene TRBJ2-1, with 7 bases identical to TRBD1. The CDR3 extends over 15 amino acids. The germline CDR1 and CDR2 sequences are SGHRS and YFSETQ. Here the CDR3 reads CASSLNFDGTATLVF. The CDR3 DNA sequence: TGCGCCAGCAGCTTAAATTTCGATGGGACAGCGACATTGGTCTTC.

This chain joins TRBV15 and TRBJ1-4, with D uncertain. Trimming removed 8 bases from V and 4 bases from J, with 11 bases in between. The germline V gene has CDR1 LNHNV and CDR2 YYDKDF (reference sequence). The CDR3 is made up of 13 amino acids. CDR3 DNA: TGTGCCACCCAAAGATGGCTTAATGAAAAACTGTTTTTT. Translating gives CATQRWLNEKLFF.

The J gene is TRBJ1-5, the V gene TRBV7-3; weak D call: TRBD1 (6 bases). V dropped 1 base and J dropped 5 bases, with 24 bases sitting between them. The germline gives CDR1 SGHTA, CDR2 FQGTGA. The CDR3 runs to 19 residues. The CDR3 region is CASSLNRGRGRGPDQPQHF. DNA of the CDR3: TGTGCCAGCAGCTTAAATAGGGGCAGGGGACGAGGTCCAGATCAGCCCCAGCATTTT.

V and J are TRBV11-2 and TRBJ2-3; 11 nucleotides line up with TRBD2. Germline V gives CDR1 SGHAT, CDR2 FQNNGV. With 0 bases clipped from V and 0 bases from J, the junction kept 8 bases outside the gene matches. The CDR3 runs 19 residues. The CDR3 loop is CASSLDGPRTSGSTDTQYF. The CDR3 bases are TGTGCCAGCAGCTTAGATGGCCCCCGGACTAGCGGGAGCACAGATACGCAGTATTTT. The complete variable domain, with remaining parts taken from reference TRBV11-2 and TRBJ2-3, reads EAGVAQSPRYKIIEKRQSVAFWCNPISGHATLYWYQQILGQGPKLLIQFQNNGVVDDSQLPKDRFSAERLKGVDSTLKIQPAKLEDSAVYLCASSLDGPRTSGSTDTQYFGPGTRLTVL.

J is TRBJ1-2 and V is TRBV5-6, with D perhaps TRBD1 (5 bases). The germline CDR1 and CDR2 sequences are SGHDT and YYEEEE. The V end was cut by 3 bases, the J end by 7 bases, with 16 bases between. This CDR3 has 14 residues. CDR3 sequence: CASSYKDNEIGYTF. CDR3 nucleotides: TGTGCCAGCAGCTATAAGGACAATGAGATTGGCTACACCTTC.

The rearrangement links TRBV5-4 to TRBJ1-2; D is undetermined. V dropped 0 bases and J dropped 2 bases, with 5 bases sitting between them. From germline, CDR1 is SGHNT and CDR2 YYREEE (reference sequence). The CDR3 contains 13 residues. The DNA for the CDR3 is TGTGCCAGCAGCTTGGGTGAGAACTATGGCTACACCTTC. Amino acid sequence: CASSLGENYGYTF.